The sequence of this T cell receptor beta chain was determined in a study of post-analysis software for immune sequencing data. Study details: Multiple sclerosis in the patients followed relapsing-remitting, secondary progressive and progressive-relapsing courses. Broader study findings: For normalized Chao1 diversity, multiple sclerosis patients scored significantly lower than controls did. Patients used several TRBV segments, including TRBV5-6, TRBV5-1 and TRBV20-1, more often than controls. Strong co-clustering by F measure was evident for samples that had been prepared in the same batch.

This clonotype was seen more than once but under ten times. Antigen unknown. Germline lookup yields CDR1 SQVTM and CDR2 ANQGSEA. This CDR3 has 13 residues. TCR beta cDNA libraries had unique molecular identifiers. Out of roughly 1 to 10 million T cells, 480,000 or so cDNA molecules were generated. TCRdb passed the PCR reads through MiXCR, listing each CDR3 protein once. The repertoire includes more than 500,000 distinct CDR3 sequences, approximately 34% of them detected once, and approximately 6% sits in the top ten. Sequences were obtained from blood. The rearrangement joins TRBV29-1 to TRBJ2-1; D perhaps matches TRBD2 (7 bases). This TCR came from a girl between 2 and 17 years old with multiple sclerosis. For the CDR3, the DNA is TGCTCCCGAAGGGGGGGGCCTTACAATGAGCAGTTCTTC. Amino acid sequence: CSRRGGPYNEQFF.